The clone carrying this T cell receptor (beta chain) was seen repeatedly, ten times or more. What it recognizes is unknown. The data were obtained in a study of CD8 T cells in ankylosing spondylitis. Study results and limitations: The study looked at matched synovial fluid samples from ankylosing spondylitis patients. Disease-linked clones were reported to be significantly enriched there. A CD8+ phenotype characterized the disease-linked clones, which were relatively rare in peripheral blood. What appeared characteristic of ankylosing spondylitis blood was a TCR beta motif of eight highly homologous variants.

V lost 0 bases to trimming and J lost 5 bases, with 17 bases between them. The CDR3 loop spans 17 amino acids. Germline-derived CDR1 and CDR2 are SGDLS and YYNGEE. As the method for making TCR beta libraries, quantitative 5'-RACE with molecular barcodes was used. Via MiXCR, TCRdb re-called the 5' RACE reads, giving one row per CDR3 protein. The sample gives 40,000 to 50,000 distinct CDR3 sequences, less than 3% of which show up once; about 4.8% is in the top ten. This clonotype was obtained from a male donor with ankylosing spondylitis or in good health (not recorded which). V gene TRBV9 combines with J gene TRBJ2-2; TRBD2 is a possible D gene (6 bases). Sequenced: blood, either unsorted or a sorted T cell fraction (not recorded which). Here the CDR3 reads CASSVVGTLGGTGELFF. The CDR3 nucleotides are TGTGCCAGCAGCGTAGTTGGGACTTTAGGAGGGACCGGGGAGCTGTTTTTT. Together with reference TRBV9 and TRBJ2-2, the CDR3 gives the full variable domain: DSGVTQTPKHLITATGQRVTLRCSPRSGDLSVYWYQQSLDQGLQFLIQYYNGEERAKGNILERFSAQQFPDLHSELNLSSLELGDSALYFCASSVVGTLGGTGELFFGEGSRLTVL.